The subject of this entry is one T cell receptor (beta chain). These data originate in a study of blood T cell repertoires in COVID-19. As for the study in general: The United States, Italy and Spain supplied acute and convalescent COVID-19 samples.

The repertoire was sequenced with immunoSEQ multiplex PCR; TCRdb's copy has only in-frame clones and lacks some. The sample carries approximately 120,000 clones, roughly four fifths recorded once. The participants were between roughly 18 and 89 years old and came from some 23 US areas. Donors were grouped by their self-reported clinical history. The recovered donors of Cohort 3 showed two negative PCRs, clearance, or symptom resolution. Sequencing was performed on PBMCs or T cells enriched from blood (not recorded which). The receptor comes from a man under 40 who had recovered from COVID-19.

The CDR3: CASSFSGRASDTQYF. The CDR3 nucleotides are TGTGCCAGCAGCTTTAGCGGGAGGGCGTCAGATACGCAGTATTTT. The chain is built from TRBV7-6 and TRBJ2-3, with 11 bases identical to TRBD2. Germline V gives CDR1 SGHVS, CDR2 FNYEAQ. The CDR3 runs to 15 residues. V was pared by 3 bases and J by 4 bases, with 3 bases of the junction left unmatched. Together with reference TRBV7-6 and TRBJ2-3, the CDR3 gives the full variable domain: GAGVSQSPRYKVTKRGQDVALRCDPISGHVSLYWYRQALGQGPEFLTYFNYEAQQDKSGLPNDRFSAERPEGSISTLTIQRTEQRDSAMYRCASSFSGRASDTQYFGPGTRLTVL.